This TCR beta chain was documented in a study of T-cell memory formation after mild COVID-19. General study points: Pre-infection memory carried some responding clones, suggesting that cross-reactive memory joined.

This CDR3 has 14 amino acids. The germline gives CDR1 DFQATT, CDR2 SNEGSKA (reference sequence). V trimming: 5 bases; J trimming: 4 bases; junction bases outside the gene matches: 7. Remarks on this clonotype: Its antigen is not known.

One entry per CDR3 protein, called by TCRdb with MiXCR from the 5' RACE reads. The sample has hundreds of thousands of distinct CDR3 sequences; around a sixth are singletons. The TCR comes from an adult woman who had mild COVID-19 (a few samples of this study predate the infection). Cell type and time point are not known. The chain employs TRBV20-1 and TRBJ1-1, with 10 bases lining up with TRBD1. The source material was PBMCs or a T cell subset sorted from them (not recorded which). CDR3 nucleotides: TGCAGTGCTGTCCCCGGGACAGGGGCCACTGAAGCTTTCTTT. It is translated as CSAVPGTGATEAFF.